This T cell receptor beta chain was captured by sequencing in a study of cytomegalovirus exposure and HLA in healthy donors. Study-wide points: When presence/absence was analysed, sequencing depth was taken to be roughly uniform across donors.

As to this clone: Antigen unknown.

PCR involved 60 Vbeta and 13 Jbeta primers. Only in-frame clones appear in the TCRdb table, and some are missing; sequencing was by immunoSEQ multiplex PCR. The sample contains under 200,000 clones, about 77% of which appear only once. In germline, CDR1 is ENHRY, CDR2 SYGVKD. With 3 bases removed from V and 5 bases from J, the gap between germline ends came to 13 bases. This CDR3 has 14 residues. The clonotype was recovered from a male donor in good health and CMV-seropositive. Sequenced: PBMCs. The V and J genes are TRBV10-3 and TRBJ2-5, with a tentative D call TRBD1 (7 bases). CDR3 loop: CAISDLQGRETQYF. As DNA, the CDR3 is TGTGCCATCAGTGACCTACAGGGGAGGGAGACCCAGTACTTC.